The 22 T cell receptor beta chains given below trace back to one sample, sequenced in a study of regulatory T cells in long-lasting Graves disease. The time point here: newly diagnosed GD, antithyroid drugs for less than 3 months. Scientists built the TCR library using RNA that was extracted from PBMCs. Both iRepertoire HTBI primers and Arm-PCR of CDR3 regions were used to build the TCR beta libraries. One entry per CDR3 protein, called by TCRdb with MiXCR from the multiplex PCR reads. The sample lists fewer than 550,000 distinct CDR3 sequences, around 15% occurring once. The same sample was also studied in work on T cells in Graves' hyperthyroidism and ophthalmopathy.

The sequencing used peripheral blood mononuclear cells (PBMCs), collected at new diagnosis, from a patient treated with antithyroid drugs. Receptors were obtained from a woman aged 40 to 65 with Graves disease.

This chain connects TRBV20-1 to TRBJ1-5, with unresolved D. V was shortened by 0 bases and J by 5 bases, with 11 bases between the two germline ends. Per germline, CDR1 DFQATT and CDR2 SNEGSKA (reference sequence). This CDR3 has 14 residues. The CDR3 reads CSARDGVRDQPQHF. The CDR3, as DNA: TGCAGTGCTAGAGATGGGGTTCGGGATCAGCCCCAGCATTTT.

This clonotype was counted between two and nine times. The chain combines TRBV13 with TRBJ1-1; 7 bases are a match to TRBD1. The CDR3 spans 14 residues. Unmatched junction bases numbered 9, after V lost 5 bases and J lost 6 bases. Germline loops: CDR1 PRHDT, CDR2 FYEKMQ (reference sequence). The CDR3 sequence is CASSPRQGTAEAFF. The CDR3 DNA is TGTGCCAGCAGCCCCCGACAGGGAACGGCTGAAGCTTTCTTT.

This clonotype was found many times. CDR3 amino acids: CSSPGTPYGYTF. The DNA for the CDR3 is TGCAGCTCCCCCGGGACCCCTTATGGCTACACCTTC. The genes are TRBV20-1 and TRBJ1-2, with TRBD1 as a possible D gene (5 bases). The CDR3 is made up of 12 amino acids. Germline values: CDR1 DFQATT, CDR2 SNEGSKA (reference sequence).

This CDR3 reads CASSLRAPAEEAFF. CDR3 nucleotides: TGCGCCAGCAGCTTGCGAGCACCCGCGGAAGAAGCTTTCTTT. The chain is built from TRBV5-1 and TRBJ1-1, with D unresolved. The CDR3 spans 14 residues. Germline lookup yields CDR1 SGHRS and CDR2 YFSETQ. V shed 1 base and J shed 8 bases, with 15 bases lying between them.

In this sample, this clonotype turned up once. The chain joins TRBV6-1 to TRBJ1-2, with no clear D. Germline loops: CDR1 MNHNS, CDR2 SASEGT. Trimming removed 2 bases at V and 6 bases at J, with 4 bases between. The CDR3 has 11 amino acids. The CDR3 loop reads CASSESDGYTF. The CDR3 DNA reads as TGTGCCAGCAGTGAATCAGATGGCTACACCTTC.

This chain uses TRBV10-3 with TRBJ1-2; a weak D match, TRBD1 (6 bases). Trimming removed 8 bases at V and 5 bases at J, with 24 bases between. The V gene's germline CDR1 is ENHRY and CDR2 SYGVKD. This CDR3 is 16 amino acids long. The CDR3 loop reads CAIQPEWAGVIYGYTF. The CDR3, as DNA: TGTGCCATCCAGCCGGAATGGGCAGGGGTGATTTATGGCTACACCTTC.

In its sample, this clonotype was seen many times. The chain links TRBV6-1 to TRBJ1-1; D is ambiguous. The CDR3 is 15 amino acids. Trimming took off 8 bases at V and 0 bases at J, with 16 bases between the two ends. The germline V gene has CDR1 MNHNS and CDR2 SASEGT. In DNA form, the CDR3 reads TGTGCCAGCGGAACCCGACAAGTCCTGAACACTGAAGCTTTCTTT. Protein product: CASGTRQVLNTEAFF.

The chain carries TRBV5-1 and TRBJ2-2; possibly TRBD2 for D (6 bases). The CDR3 covers 13 residues. Germline-derived CDR1 and CDR2 are SGHRS and YFSETQ. Trimming left V 6 bases short and J 1 base short, with 7 bases between. The DNA for the CDR3 is TGCGCCAGCATGCGGGGGAACACCGGGGAGCTGTTTTTT. It translates to CASMRGNTGELFF.

This clonotype was found many times. The rearrangement uses TRBV12-3 or TRBV12-4 and TRBJ1-2; 9 nucleotides agree with TRBD1. The CDR3 spans 13 residues. The V gene end was trimmed by 5 bases and the J gene end by 4 bases; junction bases not matched to a gene: 2. As DNA, the CDR3 is TGTGCCAGCAGTGGGACAGGGATCTATGGCTACACCTTC. This encodes CASSGTGIYGYTF.

The chain joins TRBV5-1 to TRBJ2-1, with TRBD1 matching over 7 bases. Germline V CDR1 and CDR2: SGHRS, YFSETQ. J gave up 7 bases and V 0 bases, and 10 bases lay outside the gene matches. The CDR3 consists of 16 residues. CDR3 protein: CASSLVLGGTNNEQFF. CDR3 sequence (DNA): TGCGCCAGCAGCTTGGTTTTAGGGGGCACGAATAATGAGCAGTTCTTC.

The rearrangement links TRBV5-1 to TRBJ1-6; 8 bases map to TRBD1. CDR1 is SGHRS and CDR2 is YFSETQ in the germline V gene. This CDR3 comprises 14 residues. With V trimmed by 3 bases and J by 6 bases, 2 bases remained unmatched. Here the CDR3 reads CASSSGGGNSPLHF. Written as DNA, the CDR3 is TGCGCCAGCAGCTCAGGGGGCGGTAATTCACCCCTCCACTTT.

In its sample, this clonotype was seen a few times. The chain links TRBV28 to TRBJ2-5; a weak D match, TRBD2 (5 bases). CDR3 length: 14 amino acids. Germline lookup yields CDR1 MDHEN and CDR2 SYDVKM. Deletions cut 2 bases from V and 3 bases from J, with 10 bases between. In DNA, the CDR3 is TGTGCCAGCAGTTTAAGCTCCGGGAAAGAGACCCAGTACTTC. Protein: CASSLSSGKETQYF.

The CDR3 protein is CASTYEQPDNSPLHF. The CDR3 nucleotides are TGCGCCAGCACCTACGAGCAGCCTGATAATTCACCCCTCCACTTT. The J gene is TRBJ1-6, the V gene TRBV5-1; no definite D call. The CDR3 covers 15 residues. The V end was cut by 6 bases, the J end by 5 bases, with 15 bases between. In germline, CDR1 is SGHRS, CDR2 YFSETQ.

V and J are TRBV6-2 or TRBV6-3 and TRBJ2-6; either TRBD1 or TRBD2 may fit D (5 bases each). V was pared by 2 bases and J by 2 bases, with 16 bases between. CDR1 MNHEY and CDR2 SVGEGT come from the germline V gene. The CDR3 covers 18 residues. The CDR3 sequence: CASSYLSRGVTGANVLTF. CDR3 sequence (DNA): TGTGCCAGCAGTTACCTTTCGAGGGGAGTCACTGGGGCCAACGTCCTGACTTTC.

This clonotype was seen at least ten times. The chain joins TRBV7-8 to TRBJ1-5; no clear D gene. V dropped 6 bases and J dropped 3 bases, with 12 bases sitting between them. This CDR3 is 14 amino acids long. Per germline, CDR1 SGHVS and CDR2 FQNEAQ. CDR3 nucleotide sequence: TGTGCCAGCAGATTGGACGGTCTCAATCAGCCCCAGCATTTT. Its translation: CASRLDGLNQPQHF.

This clonotype was counted ten times or more. This chain links TRBV28 with TRBJ1-1, with 7 bases matching TRBD1. The length of the CDR3 is 13 residues. The J segment lost 3 bases and the V segment lost 6 bases, leaving 4 bases of the junction unmatched. CDR1 and CDR2 (germline): MDHEN, SYDVKM. Here the CDR3 reads CASSRGQYTEAFF. The CDR3 nucleotides are TGTGCCAGCAGCCGGGGACAGTACACTGAAGCTTTCTTT.

Many counts were recorded for this clonotype. This chain links TRBV18 with TRBJ2-7; 7 bases agree with TRBD2. CDR1 KGHSH and CDR2 LQKENI come from the germline V gene. Trimming removed 0 bases from V and 7 bases from J; junction bases left unmatched: 6. The CDR3 loop spans 14 amino acids. The CDR3 coding sequence is TGTGCCAGCTCACCACCACTAGCGACGGGAGAGCAGTACTTC. This encodes CASSPPLATGEQYF.

The V and J genes are TRBV19 and TRBJ2-2; TRBD1 aligns across 7 bases. With 9 bases clipped from V and 3 bases from J, the junction kept 7 bases outside the gene matches. Germline V CDR1 and CDR2: LNHDA, SQIVND (reference sequence). This CDR3 spans 14 amino acids. The CDR3: CASTTGLDTGELFF. Here the CDR3 DNA reads TGTGCCAGCACGACAGGGTTGGACACCGGGGAGCTGTTTTTT.

This clonotype was counted many times. V gene TRBV13 combines with J gene TRBJ1-1, with 9 bases fitting TRBD1. After removal of 5 bases from V and 12 bases from J, the junction contained 7 bases not matched to a gene. Germline-derived CDR1 and CDR2 are PRHDT and FYEKMQ (reference sequence). The CDR3 runs 12 residues. The CDR3 DNA is TGTGCCAGCAGCCCCGGGGACAGGGACCCTTTCTTT. The encoded protein is CASSPGDRDPFF.

The J gene is TRBJ2-3, the V gene TRBV30; 7 nucleotides match TRBD1. Germline V lookup: CDR1 GTSNPN, CDR2 SVGIG (reference sequence). CDR3 length: 13 amino acids. Trimming took 0 bases from V and 6 from J; bases not matched to a gene: 3. The CDR3 nucleotides are TGTGCCTGGAGTGTAAAGGGGGCTGATACGCAGTATTTT. Amino acid sequence: CAWSVKGADTQYF.

The V gene is TRBV9, the J gene TRBJ1-1; D perhaps matches TRBD1 (6 bases). Germline CDR1 and CDR2: SGDLS and YYNGEE. Trimming took 3 bases from V and 7 from J, leaving 19 bases between them. The CDR3 has 15 amino acids. CDR3 sequence: CASSEFSGAGGEAFF. The CDR3 nucleotides are TGTGCCAGCAGCGAATTCTCAGGGGCTGGAGGTGAAGCTTTCTTT.

The V call is TRBV7-8, the J call TRBJ2-5, with D perhaps TRBD1 or TRBD2 (6 bases each). The CDR3 is 15 residues long. In germline, CDR1 is SGHVS, CDR2 FQNEAQ. V shed 7 bases and J shed 9 bases, with 24 bases lying between them. CDR3: CASTRPGGLQRAQYF. The CDR3, as DNA: TGTGCCAGCACTCGTCCCGGGGGCCTCCAAAGGGCCCAGTACTTC.